The present T cell receptor (beta chain) was sequenced within a study of cytomegalovirus exposure and HLA in healthy donors (dated by TCRdb to between 2016 and 2019). For the study in its entirety: According to an earlier analysis of a few hundred of the donors, about 180 million T cells yielded roughly 110 million unique TCR beta sequences and 276 Gb of sequence data. Approximately 310 gigabases of sequencing data and tens of millions of unique TCR sequences were included in an early release covering several hundred HLA-typed donors. The genetic ancestry cluster associated with self-reported Caucasian donors included about 81% of the approximately 400 genotyped donors. The study aimed to test whether signatures of past pathogen exposure could be identified by cataloging public T cell receptors. The study profiled the T cell repertoires of around 700 subjects by immunosequencing and related them to cytomegalovirus serostatus. A separate validation cohort of 90 to 150 different subjects was used in addition to the approximately 610-subject first cohort. The study combined high-throughput TCR immunosequencing, statistical association of individual TCRs with disease status, and machine learning to predict cytomegalovirus infection status. To study patterns of TCR occurrence, a later analysis re-analyzed previously published TCR beta repertoires from 650 to 750 donors and added high-resolution HLA genotyping. Rather than using new phenotypic data, the later analysis identified candidate immune exposures from TCR beta sequences and from how often those sequences occurred across donors. To decide whether each TCR beta V gene segment behaved as functional or pseudogenic, an earlier analysis of some 540 of the donors relied on high-throughput TCR beta sequencing. Donor age, sex, ethnicity and CMV serostatus were compiled alongside the repertoire data. A later genetic analysis used genome-wide SNP genotypes for about 60% of the roughly 700 donors, treating that subset as a discovery cohort. Every discovery cohort repertoire had been produced on one sequencing platform. HLA typing covered class I and class II loci at four-digit resolution. Typing coverage differed by locus: A, B, C, DRB1 and DQB1 were typed in about 629-640 donors, DQA1 in 500 to 550, DPA1 in approximately 610, and DPB1 in about 450. Because of strong linkage in the cohort, a handful of DR-DQ haplotypes were treated as single units for association and clustering. Among 398 genotyped donors of the cohort, an average of roughly 240,000 unique TCR beta nucleotide sequences were sequenced per donor, 15% to 20% of them non-productive. Study-level results and caveats: A further reported finding was that TCR beta sequences accurately predicted the HLA-A and HLA-B alleles for most subjects in the first cohort. In vitro tests confirmed that a few of the cytomegalovirus-associated TCR beta chains recognize cytomegalovirus antigens. In both the original and validation cohorts, the classifier was reported to diagnose cytomegalovirus status with high specificity and sensitivity. In an earlier analysis of a few hundred of the donors, most TCR beta V segments were observed in productive rearrangements about 87% or about 30% of the time, broadly matching IMGT annotations. The authors suggested that the approach could potentially be extended to other disease states and immunological phenotypes. Because HLA typing was missing for some donors at each locus, association tests included only the typed subset. CMV serostatus was the only immune exposure information available for the cohort. Compared with equally common non-associated chains, HLA-associated TCR beta chains in a later analysis were more clonally expanded and had lower generation probabilities. The earlier analysis of about 600 of the donors excluded approximately 15 rarely observed V segments, including chromosome 9 orphons, because counts were too low. A group of highly shared sequence variants was considered likely to be a technical artifact of the sequencing pipeline. Most TCR sequences were seen in very few donors, while some public TCRs were found in many individuals. Most CMV-associated TCR beta chains appeared to be HLA-restricted in a later analysis, and the HLA associations seemed to be driven largely by CMV exposure. Compared with the approximately 700-donor mean, donors in an Asian-associated ancestry cluster had fewer N-insertions in productive TCRs, according to a later genetic analysis. The cohort was sequenced for TCR beta chains only, and without alpha or paired-chain data the features that could be detected were limited. The study gave a list of about 170 TCR beta chains associated with cytomegalovirus. A later analysis associated about 17,000 TCR beta sequences with specific HLA alleles at a false discovery rate of 0.05. Correlated functional status among segregating V segments might be attributable to linkage disequilibrium, but an unknown experimental factor could not be ruled out. Sequencing depth was assumed to be roughly uniform across donors in the presence/absence analyses, though that assumption may not hold. When HLA alleles, especially DR and DQ, strongly co-occurred, attributing TCR associations to individual alleles was difficult. A later analysis found that TCR association rates varied across HLA loci, with DRB1 alleles showing the most associated TCRs and HLA-C alleles the fewest. According to a later analysis, parvovirus B19, influenza, CMV and Epstein-Barr virus appeared linked to several top co-occurrence clusters. An association between a missense DCLRE1C variant and V-gene and J-gene trimming of TCR beta chains was found in a later genetic analysis and replicated in an independent cohort.

Receptor libraries were prepared by the immunoSEQ multiplex PCR assay. A mixture of 60 forward primers for TCR Vbeta segments and 13 reverse primers for TCR Jbeta segments was used in the multiplex PCR. The CDR3 region of rearranged TCR beta genes was amplified from genomic DNA with a multiplex PCR assay. The Illumina HiSeq System was used to sequence the amplified TCR beta libraries as 87-base-pair reads. Per the authors' processing: A later analysis tallied 70 million to 100 million unique TCR beta chains across the 666 repertoires, and about 12 million of those chains were shared by two or more donors. Raw reads were error-corrected and collapsed into unique sequences by a nearest-neighbor algorithm in which closely related sequences were merged to remove PCR and sequencing errors. CDR3 sequences were aligned to IMGT reference sequences to assign V, D and J gene segments. For a sequence to be retained, a match of at least six nucleotides was required to both a V gene segment and a J gene segment. A rearrangement was called productive if the CDR3 had no stop codons and remained in frame with V and J, and every other rearrangement was called non-productive. Following IMGT convention, CDR3 was defined as the stretch from the second conserved V-encoded cysteine to the conserved J-encoded phenylalanine. Sequences without an unambiguous match to a single V gene segment were excluded from the earlier analysis of almost 600 of the donors. In an earlier analysis of approximately 500 of the donors, a V segment was called functional when productive rearrangements were above 56.7%, and segregating when the standard deviation between donors exceeded 5%. A statistical classification framework was built for diagnosing cytomegalovirus status from the catalog of TCR beta chain sequences. A later analysis assigned V and J genes by comparing TCR nucleotide sequences with IMGT/GENE-DB human TR gene sequences. A later analysis assigned CDR3 sequences and most-parsimonious VDJ recombination scenarios with the TCRdist pipeline. In a later analysis, each TCR beta chain was defined by its CDR3 amino acid sequence together with its V-gene family, and reads without a unique V-gene family were excluded. In a later analysis, 450 to 600 highly shared, low-generation-probability nucleotide sequences were removed to address suspected cross-contamination and a sequencing artifact. A later analysis calculated a clonal expansion index for each public chain from normalized within-repertoire ranks of inferred template counts. In a later analysis, generation probabilities were computed using a VDJ recombination model fitted to out-of-frame rearrangements, and the results were checked against IGoR. In a later analysis, hypergeometric tests were used to score TCR-TCR, TCR-HLA and TCR-CMV co-occurrence, with a repertoire-size bias correction applied to TCR pairs. In a later analysis, false discovery rates were estimated by permuting HLA or CMV assignments 20 times. A later analysis grouped co-occurring TCRs with DBSCAN, adding TCRdist sequence similarity when clustering within HLA-allele-positive subsets. For co-occurrence clustering, repertoires with fewer than 30,000 or more than 120,000 public chains were excluded, along with roughly 5 repertoires with anomalous nucleotide sharing. Sourced from immuneACCESS, this table was stored by TCRdb with only in-frame sequences that have V and J called. A share of the clones is absent; for the studies checked, an unresolved V gene accounts for under half, and the remainder has no known explanation. The V and J calls and clone size were taken over from that table, and D and trimming were inferred from the DNA. This sample lists some 130,000 clones; 84% were detected once. The ten largest clones represent approximately 2.6% of the sample.

Turning to this clone: Its antigen target is currently unknown. Nothing much larger sits one base from this clone, and base qualities are not available.

In total, approximately 610 healthy bone marrow donors made up the cohort. All cohort members were sampled while nominally healthy, although unrecorded immune exposures were likely present. The donor tested CMV seronegative, placing the donor among the 352 seronegative members of the cohort. A peripheral blood sample was provided by each donor, and peripheral blood mononuclear cells were used for TCR beta sequencing. Genomic DNA extraction from the blood cell samples was performed with the Qiagen DNeasy Blood Extraction Kit. This clonotype was obtained from a man in his fifties or sixties in good health and CMV-seronegative. Specimen: PBMCs.

The CDR3 sequence is CAISEGGGVGGTDTQYF. The nucleotide sequence is given as TGTGCCATCAGTGAGGGAGGTGGAGTTGGCGGCACAGATACGCAGTATTTT. The rearrangement combines TRBV10-3 with TRBJ2-3; tentative D gene TRBD2, with 5 bases matching. The CDR3 holds 17 amino acids from the cysteine to the phenylalanine. This entry keeps only the CDR3 DNA: 51 bases, framed from base 1. Deletion took 2 bases off V and 1 base off J, with a span of 16 bases between the germline ends. Taken from the germline V gene, the CDR1 and CDR2 loops are ENHRY and SYGVKD.